The entry below describes one T cell receptor (beta chain). This entry comes from a study of shared clonotypes between healthy human individuals. Whole-study context: For every donor, three CD4 naive, three CD4 memory, two CD8 naive and one CD8 memory plates were used.

The assay was run at deep level. TCRdb's table, derived via immunoSEQ multiplex PCR, lists solely in-frame clones and lacks some. The table records about 2.5 million clones, 85% to 95% of them present only once. This CDR3 has 13 residues. The V end was cut by 8 bases, the J end by 2 bases, with 12 bases between. The germline V gene has CDR1 MNHEY and CDR2 SVGAGI. The sample comprised naive CD4+ T cells from PBMCs. This sample's subset: CD45RA+ positively selected. The TCR comes from a young man in good health. Some clones in this sample may be carry-over from other donors' samples. V and J are TRBV6-5 and TRBJ2-5; D ambiguous. CDR3 amino acids: CASGTTRQETQYF. In DNA form, the CDR3 reads TGTGCCAGCGGTACGACACGTCAAGAGACCCAGTACTTC.